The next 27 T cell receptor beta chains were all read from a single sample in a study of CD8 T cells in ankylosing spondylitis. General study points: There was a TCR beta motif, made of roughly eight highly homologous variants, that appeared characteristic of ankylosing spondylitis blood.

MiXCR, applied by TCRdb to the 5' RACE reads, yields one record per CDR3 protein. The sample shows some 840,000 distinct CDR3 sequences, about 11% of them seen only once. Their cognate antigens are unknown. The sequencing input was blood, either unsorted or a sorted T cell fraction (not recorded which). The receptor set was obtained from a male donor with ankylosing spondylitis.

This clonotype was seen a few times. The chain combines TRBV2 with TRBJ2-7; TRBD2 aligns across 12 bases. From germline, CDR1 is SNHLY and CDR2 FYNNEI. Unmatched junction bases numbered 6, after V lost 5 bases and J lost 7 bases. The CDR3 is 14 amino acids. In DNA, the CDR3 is TGTGCCAGCAGTCTTCTAGCGGGAGGGCAGGAGCAGTACTTC. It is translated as CASSLLAGGQEQYF.

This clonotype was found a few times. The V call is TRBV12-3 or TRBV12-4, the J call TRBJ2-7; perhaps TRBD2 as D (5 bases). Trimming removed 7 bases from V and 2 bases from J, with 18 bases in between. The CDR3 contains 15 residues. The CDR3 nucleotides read TGTGCCAGCACACACGGACTGCCTAATCCCTACGAGCAGTACTTC. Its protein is CASTHGLPNPYEQYF.

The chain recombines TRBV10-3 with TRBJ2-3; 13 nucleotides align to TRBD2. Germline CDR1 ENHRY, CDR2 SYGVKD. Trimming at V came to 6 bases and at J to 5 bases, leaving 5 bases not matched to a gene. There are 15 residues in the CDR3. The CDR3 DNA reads TGTGCCATCAGAAGGACTAGCGGGAGAAAAGATACGCAGTATTTT. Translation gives CAIRRTSGRKDTQYF.

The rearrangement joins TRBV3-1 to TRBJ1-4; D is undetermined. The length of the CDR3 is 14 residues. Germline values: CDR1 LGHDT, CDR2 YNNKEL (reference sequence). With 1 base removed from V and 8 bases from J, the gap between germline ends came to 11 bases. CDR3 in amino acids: CASSQVFLGEKLFF. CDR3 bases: TGTGCCAGCAGCCAAGTTTTCCTGGGGGAAAAACTGTTTTTT.

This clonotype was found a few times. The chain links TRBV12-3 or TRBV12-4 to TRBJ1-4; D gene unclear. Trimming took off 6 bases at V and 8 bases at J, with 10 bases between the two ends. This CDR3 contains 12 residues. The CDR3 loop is CASRLQREKLFF. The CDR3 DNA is TGTGCCAGCAGGCTACAACGGGAAAAACTGTTTTTT.

The CDR3 loop reads CAISESWGEAFF. For the CDR3, the DNA is TGTGCCATCAGTGAGTCCTGGGGTGAAGCTTTCTTT. This chain uses TRBV10-3 with TRBJ1-1; D not resolved. The length of the CDR3 is 12 residues. Trimming removed 0 bases at V and 7 bases at J, with 6 bases between. Looked up from germline, CDR1 is ENHRY and CDR2 is SYGVKD.

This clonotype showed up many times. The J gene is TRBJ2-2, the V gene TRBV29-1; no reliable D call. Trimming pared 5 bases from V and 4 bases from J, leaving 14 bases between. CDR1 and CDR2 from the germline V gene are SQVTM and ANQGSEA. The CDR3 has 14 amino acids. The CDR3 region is CSVSPGLFTGELFF. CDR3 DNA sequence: TGCAGCGTTTCCCCCGGGCTCTTCACCGGGGAGCTGTTTTTT.

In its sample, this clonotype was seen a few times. CDR3 DNA: TGTGCCAGCTCACCGACAGAATTCGGCGAGCAGTACTTC. Translation gives CASSPTEFGEQYF. The J gene is TRBJ2-7, the V gene TRBV18, with a tentative D call TRBD1 (5 bases). The CDR3 runs 13 residues. V lost 3 bases and J lost 6, with 12 bases in between. Looked up from germline, CDR1 is KGHSH and CDR2 is LQKENI. Drawing the rest from reference TRBV18 and TRBJ2-7, the complete variable domain is NAGVMQNPRHLVRRRGQEARLRCSPMKGHSHVYWYRQLPEEGLKFMVYLQKENIIDESGMPKERFSAEFPKEGPSILRIQQVVRGDSAAYFCASSPTEFGEQYFGPGTRLTVT.

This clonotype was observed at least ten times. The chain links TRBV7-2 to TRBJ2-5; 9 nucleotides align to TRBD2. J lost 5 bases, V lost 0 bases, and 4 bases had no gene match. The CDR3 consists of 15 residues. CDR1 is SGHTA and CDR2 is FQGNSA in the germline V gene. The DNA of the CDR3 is TGTGCCAGCAGCTTAGCTAGCGGGAGTTTGGAGACCCAGTACTTC. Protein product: CASSLASGSLETQYF.

CDR3 in amino acids: CASSSTGQFGTKPFF. The CDR3 bases are TGCGCCAGCAGCTCTACGGGACAGTTTGGGACTAAACCTTTCTTT. V usage is TRBV5-1 and J usage is TRBJ1-1; 7 nucleotides match TRBD1. Germline assignment: CDR1 SGHRS and CDR2 YFSETQ. CDR3 size: 15 residues. The V gene end was trimmed by 3 bases and the J gene end by 12 bases; junction bases not matched to a gene: 17.

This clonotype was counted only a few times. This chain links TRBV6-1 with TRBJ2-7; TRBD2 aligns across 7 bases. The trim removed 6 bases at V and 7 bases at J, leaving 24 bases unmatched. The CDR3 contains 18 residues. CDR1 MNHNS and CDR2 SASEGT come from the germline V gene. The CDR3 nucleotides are TGTGCCAGCAGGGCGGGGGTCGCCCAAACTTGGCGCTCGGGGGAGCAGTACTTC. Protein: CASRAGVAQTWRSGEQYF.

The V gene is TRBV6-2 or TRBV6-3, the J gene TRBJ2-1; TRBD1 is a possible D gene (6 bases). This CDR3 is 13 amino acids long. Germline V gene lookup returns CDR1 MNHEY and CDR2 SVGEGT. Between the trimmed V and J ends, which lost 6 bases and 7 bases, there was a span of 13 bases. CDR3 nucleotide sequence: TGTGCCAGCAGGAGTGAGAGGGGGAATGAGCAGTTCTTC. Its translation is CASRSERGNEQFF.

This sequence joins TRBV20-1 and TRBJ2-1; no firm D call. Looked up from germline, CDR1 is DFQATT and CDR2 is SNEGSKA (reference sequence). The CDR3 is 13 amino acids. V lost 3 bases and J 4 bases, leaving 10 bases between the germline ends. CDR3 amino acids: CSASQPPYNEQFF. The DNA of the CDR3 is TGCAGTGCTAGCCAGCCTCCATACAATGAGCAGTTCTTC.

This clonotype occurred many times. Written as DNA, the CDR3 is TGCGCCAGCAGCTCGGGGACGGCAGCTAATGAAAAACTGTTTTTT. Translation: CASSSGTAANEKLFF. The chain carries TRBV5-1 and TRBJ1-4; possible D gene TRBD1, 5 bases. The germline V gene has CDR1 SGHRS and CDR2 YFSETQ. This CDR3 has 15 residues. The V and J ends lost 3 bases and 3 bases respectively, with 12 bases between them.

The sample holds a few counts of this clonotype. The CDR3 nucleotides read TGCGCCAGCAGCCCCTTGCAGAGTATCTACGAGCAGTACTTC. It codes for CASSPLQSIYEQYF. V and J are TRBV5-1 and TRBJ2-7; no definite D call. The CDR3 has 14 amino acids. Germline V gene data show CDR1 as SGHRS and CDR2 as YFSETQ. Trimming stripped 4 bases from V and 3 bases from J, with 14 bases between.

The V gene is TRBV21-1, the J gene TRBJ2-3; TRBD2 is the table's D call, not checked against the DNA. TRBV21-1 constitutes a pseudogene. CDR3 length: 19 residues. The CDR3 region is CASSKLTYSGGGFTDTQYF. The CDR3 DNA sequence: TGTGCCAGCAGCAAATTGACCTACTCTGGCGGGGGGTTCACAGATACGCAGTATTTT.

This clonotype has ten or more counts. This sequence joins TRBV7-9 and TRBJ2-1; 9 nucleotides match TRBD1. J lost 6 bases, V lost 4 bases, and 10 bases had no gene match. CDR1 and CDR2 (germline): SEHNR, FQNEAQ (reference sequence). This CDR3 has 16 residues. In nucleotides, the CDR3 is TGTGCCAGCAGCTCGTACAGGGGGCGGGGGATCAATGAGCAGTTCTTC. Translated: CASSSYRGRGINEQFF.

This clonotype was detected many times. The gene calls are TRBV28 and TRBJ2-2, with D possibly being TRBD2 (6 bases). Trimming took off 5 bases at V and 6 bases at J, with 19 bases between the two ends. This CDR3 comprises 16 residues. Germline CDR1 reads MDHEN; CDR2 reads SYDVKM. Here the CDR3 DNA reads TGTGCCAGCAGTATCCCCCAAAGTGGAGGGGCCGGGGAGCTGTTTTTT. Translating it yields CASSIPQSGGAGELFF.

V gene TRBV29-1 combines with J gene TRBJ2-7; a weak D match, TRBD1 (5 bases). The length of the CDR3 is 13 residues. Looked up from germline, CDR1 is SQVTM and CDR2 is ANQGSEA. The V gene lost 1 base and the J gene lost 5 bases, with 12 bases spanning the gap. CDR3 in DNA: TGCAGCGTTGAAGCAGCCCTGGGGCACGAGCAGTACTTC. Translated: CSVEAALGHEQYF.

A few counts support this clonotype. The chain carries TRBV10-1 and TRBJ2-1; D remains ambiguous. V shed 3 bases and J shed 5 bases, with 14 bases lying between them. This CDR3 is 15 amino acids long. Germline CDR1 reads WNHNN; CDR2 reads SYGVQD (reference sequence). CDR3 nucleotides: TGCGCCAGCAGTGATTATCCGGCGGAGCACAATGAGCAGTTCTTC. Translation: CASSDYPAEHNEQFF.

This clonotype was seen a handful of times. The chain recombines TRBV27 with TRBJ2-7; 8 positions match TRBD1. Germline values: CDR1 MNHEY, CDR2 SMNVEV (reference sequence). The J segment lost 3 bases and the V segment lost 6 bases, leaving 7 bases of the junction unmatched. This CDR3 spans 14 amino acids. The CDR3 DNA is TGTGCCAGCAGCTCCCGGACAGGGTTCTACGAGCAGTACTTC. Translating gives CASSSRTGFYEQYF.

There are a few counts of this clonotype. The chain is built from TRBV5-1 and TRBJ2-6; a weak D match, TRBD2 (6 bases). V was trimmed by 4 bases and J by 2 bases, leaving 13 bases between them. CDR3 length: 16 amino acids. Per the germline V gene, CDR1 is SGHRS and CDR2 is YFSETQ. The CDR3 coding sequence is TGCGCCAGCAGCGCCCTTGGCGGGGCTGGGGCCAACGTCCTGACTTTC. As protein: CASSALGGAGANVLTF.

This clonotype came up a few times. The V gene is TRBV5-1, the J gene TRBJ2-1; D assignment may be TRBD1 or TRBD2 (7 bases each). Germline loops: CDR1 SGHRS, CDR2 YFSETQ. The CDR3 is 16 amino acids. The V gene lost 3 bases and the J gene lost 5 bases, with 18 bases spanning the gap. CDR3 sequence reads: CASSSQGRGTDNEQFF. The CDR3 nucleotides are TGCGCCAGCAGCTCACAGGGGCGGGGGACGGACAATGAGCAGTTCTTC.

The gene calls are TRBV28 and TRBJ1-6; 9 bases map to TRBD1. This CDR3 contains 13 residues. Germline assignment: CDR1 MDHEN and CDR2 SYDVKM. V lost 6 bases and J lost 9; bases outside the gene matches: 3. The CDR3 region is CASRGQGGSPLHF. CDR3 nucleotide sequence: TGTGCCAGCAGGGGACAGGGAGGTTCACCCCTCCACTTT.

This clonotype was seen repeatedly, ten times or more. In DNA form, the CDR3 reads TGTGCCAGCAGCTTAGCGCGAGGGTCTGCGACAGATACGCAGTATTTT. It encodes CASSLARGSATDTQYF. V gene TRBV7-2 combines with J gene TRBJ2-3; D is perhaps TRBD2 (5 bases). The CDR3 length is 16 residues. Germline V gene sequence: CDR1 SGHTA, CDR2 FQGNSA. The V end lost 0 bases, the J end lost 3 bases, and 13 bases lay between the germline ends.

The CDR3 region has the DNA TGCGCCAGCAGCCGAAAATCTAGCGGGACCGCGGTCTACGAGCAGTACTTC. Protein: CASSRKSSGTAVYEQYF. V is TRBV4-3 and J is TRBJ2-7; 9 positions match TRBD2. The germline V gene encodes CDR1 LGHNA and CDR2 YSLEER. The ends lost 4 bases at V and 3 bases at J; junction bases unmatched: 13. The CDR3 is made up of 17 amino acids.

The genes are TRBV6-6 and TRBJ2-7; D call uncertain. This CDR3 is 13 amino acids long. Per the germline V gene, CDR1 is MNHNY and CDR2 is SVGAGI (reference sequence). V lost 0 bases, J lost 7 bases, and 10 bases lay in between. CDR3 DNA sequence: TGTGCCAGCAGTTACTCGCAGATCGGGGAGCAGTACTTC. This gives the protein CASSYSQIGEQYF.